The entry below describes one T cell receptor (beta chain). This clonotype was detected many times. Which antigen it targets is not known. The record has no base qualities; no much larger clone is one base away. The V and J ends are trimmed by 7 bases and 11 bases, leaving 21 bases between them. Including cysteine and phenylalanine, the CDR3 has 13 amino acids. CDR3 DNA is the only sequence kept; it has 39 bases, read in frame from the first base. Sequences MNHEY (CDR1) and SVGEGT (CDR2) are obtained from the germline V gene. This sample is drawn from a study of T cells in Graves' hyperthyroidism and ophthalmopathy (dated by TCRdb to about 2019). Regarding the research as a whole: Peripheral blood was collected at initial diagnosis, before any treatment. After sampling, hyperthyroidism patients received methimazole starting at 30 mg daily, and ophthalmopathy patients received high-dose intravenous methylprednisolone. To identify TCR V-J signatures that set the groups apart, the researchers used a discovery cohort of more than 95 patients, made up of roughly 45 with Graves' ophthalmopathy and about 60 with stable Graves' hyperthyroidism. Whether ophthalmopathy could be predicted prospectively was tested in an independent validation cohort made up of approximately 19 hyperthyroidism patients plus 17 patients who later progressed to ophthalmopathy. For training and testing, the roughly 100 patients in the discovery cohort were randomly divided in a 7:3 ratio. TCR Vbeta CDR3 sequencing of 135 peripheral blood samples (approximately 44 ophthalmopathy, 75 to 85 hyperthyroidism and roughly 17 progressor patients) is reported in the paper. In about 6 Graves' hyperthyroidism patients, the study also compared T-cell repertoires from thyroid tissue with T-cell repertoires from blood.

Graves' hyperthyroidism was defined as stable when no progression to ophthalmopathy occurred over 18 months of follow-up. Hyperthyroidism patients were newly diagnosed, had a disease duration of under 2 months, and were aged 18 to 65 years. The study excluded patients with uncontrolled infections, other autoimmune diseases, pregnancy or lactation. Diagnoses were established on the basis of clinical symptoms, serum thyroxine and TRAb, thyroid ultrasound, and orbital computed tomography. PBMCs were separated from under 11 ml of fresh peripheral blood using Ficoll-Paque density gradient centrifugation. Trizol reagent was used to extract total RNA, and RNA quality was then checked on an Agilent 2100 Bioanalyzer. Amplification of TCR beta CDR3 regions was carried out from RNA transcripts. The TCR CDR3 was subjected to a first round of RT-PCR using the HTBI primer set and the Qiagen OneStep RT-PCR kit. The libraries were constructed in a second round of multiplex PCR and then size-selected and purified. Paired-end sequencing of the libraries was performed with 100 bp reads on an Illumina HiSeq2000. In the original analysis: SOAPnuke was used to process the raw data, throwing out any read that contained adapters or uncalled bases, had a mean Phred below 15, or lacked an exact constant-primer or identifier match. High-quality paired reads were merged with COPE v1.2.5, and unique nucleotide sequences were defined as clonotypes. MiTCR v1.1 was used to align clonotypes to the IMGT TRBV, TRBD and TRBJ reference segments. The analysis was restricted to V-J combinations with a frequency above 0.0001, which together covered roughly 99% of the repertoires. The TCS score was defined as F50 (clonal expansion) divided by E x V (chaos), with BLOSUM62-based TCRdist calculated between CDR3 peptides within each V-J. Welch's t-statistics and random forest reduced just over 500 V-J features to roughly 13, which were used in a naive Bayes classifier (R e1071). TCRdb reanalyzed the raw reads on its own, using fastp at Q25 for trimming and MiXCR for clone calling, and kept in-frame beta chains. For every CDR3 protein sequence, its rows merge into one entry that carries the most common genes and DNA. The V and J calls were determined by TCRdb, not by the authors. A total of 450,000 to 650,000 distinct CDR3 sequences appear in this sample, more than 20% of them only once. The ten largest clones take up 26% of the sample.

On the study overall, not on this receptor specifically: Ophthalmopathy was separated from stable hyperthyroidism by a 13 V-J signature model, with about 86% sensitivity and approximately 84% specificity obtained in cross-validation and 80%/75% obtained in testing. No statistical method was used to fix the sample size in advance, and group allocation was not hidden from the investigators. Most expanded thyroid clonotypes (frequency above 0.001) were also found in blood, which suggests that blood repertoires may mirror thyroid immune responses. In validation, progression to ophthalmopathy was predicted by the model with around 70% sensitivity and roughly 76% specificity, a median of around 5.9 months before onset.

The chain uses TRBV6-2 or TRBV6-3 and TRBJ2-7, with a weak D call of TRBD1 (6 bases match). This sequence was found in a man aged 18 to 35 with Graves' hyperthyroidism. Material for sequencing was blood. CDR3 region: CASITTRKGEKYF. The DNA is TGTGCCAGCATCACCACAAGGAAGGGGGAAAAGTACTTC.